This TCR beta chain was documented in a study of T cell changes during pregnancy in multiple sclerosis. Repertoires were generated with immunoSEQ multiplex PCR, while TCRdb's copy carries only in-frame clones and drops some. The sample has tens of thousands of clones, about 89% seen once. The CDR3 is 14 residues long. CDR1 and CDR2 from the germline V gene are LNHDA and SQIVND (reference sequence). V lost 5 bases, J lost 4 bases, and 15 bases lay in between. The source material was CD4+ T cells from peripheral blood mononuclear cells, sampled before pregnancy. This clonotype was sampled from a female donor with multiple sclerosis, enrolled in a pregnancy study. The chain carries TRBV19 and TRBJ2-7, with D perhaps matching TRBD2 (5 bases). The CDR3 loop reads CASSVREGWYEQYF. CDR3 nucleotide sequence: TGTGCCAGTAGTGTACGAGAGGGATGGTACGAGCAGTACTTC. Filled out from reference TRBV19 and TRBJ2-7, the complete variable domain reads DGGITQSPKYLFRKEGQNVTLSCEQNLNHDAMYWYRQDPGQGLRLIYYSQIVNDFQKGDIAEGYSVSREKKESFPLTVTSAQKNPTAFYLCASSVREGWYEQYFGPGTRLTVT.